The 26 T cell receptor beta chains listed next were all sequenced from one sample in a study of CD8+CD57+ T cells in acquired aplastic anemia. TCR beta VDJ combinations and CDR3 sequences were profiled from genomic DNA. MiXCR was run by TCRdb on the reads, yielding one entry per CDR3 protein. This table has 65,000 or so distinct CDR3 sequences, around 55% appearing once. The sequencing input was sorted CD4+, CD8+, or CD8+CD57+ T cells (not recorded which) from PBMCs. Receptors originate from a human donor in good health, serving as a control.

The chain joins TRBV2 to TRBJ1-2; 9 bases match TRBD1. The trim removed 6 bases at V and 13 bases at J, leaving 9 bases unmatched. The germline V gene has CDR1 SNHLY and CDR2 FYNNEI. The CDR3 extends over 12 amino acids. CDR3 amino acids: CASRPPGQGFTF. The CDR3 DNA reads TGTGCCAGCAGGCCCCCGGGACAGGGATTCACCTTC.

The rearrangement uses TRBV29-1 and TRBJ2-1; D may be TRBD1 (5 bases). V gave up 4 bases and J gave up 7 bases, with 8 bases separating them. CDR3 size: 11 residues. The germline V gene encodes CDR1 SQVTM and CDR2 ANQGSEA. CDR3 bases: TGCAGCGTTGGCAGGGCTAATGAGCAGTTCTTC. It yields the protein CSVGRANEQFF.

CDR3 sequence reads: CATSRVGQRTDTQYF. CDR3 DNA sequence: TGTGCCACCAGCAGAGTTGGACAGCGCACAGATACGCAGTATTTT. This rearrangement joins TRBV15 to TRBJ2-3, with D maybe TRBD1 (6 bases). Germline V lookup: CDR1 LNHNV, CDR2 YYDKDF (reference sequence). The CDR3 covers 15 residues. Trimming stripped 1 base from V and 1 base from J, with 9 bases between.

This rearrangement joins TRBV29-1 to TRBJ2-5; possibly TRBD1 or TRBD2 for D (5 bases each). The CDR3 sequence is 12 residues long. The V and J ends lost 3 bases and 5 bases respectively, with 10 bases between them. Germline CDR1 reads SQVTM; CDR2 reads ANQGSEA. The CDR3 loop reads CSVEGREETQYF. CDR3 in DNA: TGCAGCGTTGAGGGCAGGGAGGAGACCCAGTACTTC.

The V gene is TRBV19, the J gene TRBJ1-5; no definite D call. V was shortened by 1 base and J by 0 bases, with 4 bases between the two germline ends. Germline-derived CDR1 and CDR2 are LNHDA and SQIVND (reference sequence). The CDR3 totals 14 residues. CDR3 DNA sequence: TGTGCCAGTAGTATAGGGGGTAGCAATCAGCCCCAGCATTTT. Amino acid sequence: CASSIGGSNQPQHF.

The V gene is TRBV7-2, the J gene TRBJ1-2, with 9 nucleotides matching TRBD1. Germline values: CDR1 SGHTA, CDR2 FQGNSA. The CDR3 loop spans 14 amino acids. J was trimmed by 8 bases and V by 5 bases; bases with no gene match: 9. In DNA, the CDR3 is TGTGCCAGCAGCCACCGGGACAGGGAGGTCGGCTACACCTTC. Translation: CASSHRDREVGYTF. Full variable domain (missing parts from reference TRBV7-2 and TRBJ1-2): GAGVSQSPSNKVTEKGKDVELRCDPISGHTALYWYRQSLGQGLEFLIYFQGNSAPDKSGLPSDRFSAERTGGSVSTLTIQRTQQEDSAVYLCASSHRDREVGYTFGSGTRLTVV.

This clonotype was detected many times. The chain carries TRBV11-1 and TRBJ2-5; 11 bases fit TRBD2. Losses at the gene ends were 3 bases for V and 2 bases for J; bases not matched to a gene: 5. The germline V gene encodes CDR1 SGHAT and CDR2 FQDESV (reference sequence). CDR3 length: 16 amino acids. The CDR3 spells CASSFISGRGQETQYF. The CDR3 bases are TGTGCCAGCAGCTTCATTAGCGGGAGGGGGCAAGAGACCCAGTACTTC.

This clonotype was counted at least ten times. V is TRBV19 and J is TRBJ2-4; 9 bases agree with TRBD1. The CDR3 is 16 residues long. Germline CDR1 and CDR2: LNHDA and SQIVND (reference sequence). V trimming: 6 bases; J trimming: 0 bases; junction bases outside the gene matches: 6. The CDR3 DNA sequence: TGTGCCAGTAGAGAACAGGGGGCTAAAGCCAAAAACATTCAGTACTTC. Translating it yields CASREQGAKAKNIQYF.

The genes are TRBV20-1 and TRBJ2-1; tentatively, D is TRBD1 (6 bases). The CDR3 is made up of 12 amino acids. From germline, CDR1 is DFQATT and CDR2 SNEGSKA (reference sequence). The CDR3 is CSHRESLNEQFF. The CDR3 coding sequence is TGCAGCCACAGGGAATCCCTTAATGAGCAGTTCTTC.

This clonotype was seen repeatedly, ten times or more. The V gene is TRBV7-3, the J gene TRBJ2-3, with no clear D. This CDR3 comprises 15 residues. Trimming left V 0 bases short and J 6 bases short, with 13 bases between. Germline CDR1 and CDR2: SGHTA and FQGTGA. CDR3 residues: CASSLTLGRSDTQYF. CDR3 coding DNA: TGTGCCAGCAGCTTAACGCTTGGTAGGAGTGATACGCAGTATTTT.

In nucleotides, the CDR3 is TGTGCCAGCAGTGAGCAGGGGCTCGACGAGCAGTACTTC. This translates into CASSEQGLDEQYF. The rearrangement joins TRBV2 to TRBJ2-7; D is perhaps TRBD1 (6 bases). V was pared by 3 bases and J by 5 bases, with 11 bases between. This CDR3 region has 13 residues. The germline V gene encodes CDR1 SNHLY and CDR2 FYNNEI. Supplemented by reference TRBV2 and TRBJ2-7, the full variable domain reads EPEVTQTPSHQVTQMGQEVILRCVPISNHLYFYWYRQILGQKVEFLVSFYNNEISEKSEIFDDQFSVERPDGSNFTLKIRSTKLEDSAMYFCASSEQGLDEQYFGPGTRLTVT.

Comment on this clonotype: A junction end diverges from the germline sequence, so it may reflect a read error. CDR3 nucleotide sequence: TGTGCCAGCAGCACAAAACATAGCGTGGGGTTC. It yields the protein CASSTKHSVGF. The genes are TRBV2 and TRBJ2-5, with TRBD2 as a possible D gene (5 bases). CDR1 and CDR2 from the germline V gene are SNHLY and FYNNEI. The CDR3 runs to 11 residues.

V usage is TRBV14 and J usage is TRBJ2-3; weak D call: TRBD2 (5 bases). The germline CDR1 and CDR2 sequences are SGHDN and FVKESK. The V end was cut by 1 base, the J end by 2 bases, with 7 bases between. The CDR3 runs to 14 residues. CDR3 loop: CASSQGGYTDTQYF. The CDR3 coding sequence is TGTGCCAGCAGCCAAGGAGGGTACACAGATACGCAGTATTTT.

This clonotype was seen more than once but under ten times. The gene calls are TRBV19 and TRBJ1-6; TRBD1 is a possible D gene (5 bases). CDR3 length: 14 residues. V lost 7 bases and J 9 bases, leaving 16 bases between the germline ends. Germline V lookup: CDR1 LNHDA, CDR2 SQIVND (reference sequence). CDR3 sequence reads: CASTPGAESSPLHF. The CDR3, as DNA: TGTGCCAGTACCCCTGGGGCGGAAAGTTCACCCCTCCACTTT. Supplemented by reference TRBV19 and TRBJ1-6, the full variable domain reads DGGITQSPKYLFRKEGQNVTLSCEQNLNHDAMYWYRQDPGQGLRLIYYSQIVNDFQKGDIAEGYSVSREKKESFPLTVTSAQKNPTAFYLCASTPGAESSPLHFGNGTRLTVT.

This clonotype was detected ten times or more. V and J are TRBV4-2 and TRBJ2-7; the match to TRBD1 covers 9 bases. The germline CDR1 and CDR2 sequences are LGHNA and YNFKEQ. This CDR3 region has 16 residues. V lost 4 bases and J lost 3; bases outside the gene matches: 10. The CDR3 loop reads CASSPRDRVSGYEQYF. CDR3 sequence (DNA): TGTGCCAGCAGCCCTAGGGACAGGGTGAGCGGCTACGAGCAGTACTTC.

This clonotype was detected only once. This rearrangement joins TRBV4-1 to TRBJ2-1; 12 bases agree with TRBD2. With V trimmed by 0 bases and J by 9 bases, 3 bases remained unmatched. Germline V CDR1 and CDR2: MGHRA, YSYEKL. The CDR3 runs to 15 residues. The CDR3 DNA reads TGCGCCAGCAGCCAAGACCTAGCGGGGGGGCGTGAGCAGTTCTTC. It yields the protein CASSQDLAGGREQFF.

Ten or more counts support this clonotype. The chain has TRBV4-1 and TRBJ1-2, with TRBD1 matching 7 bases. The J segment lost 7 bases and the V segment lost 3 bases, leaving 8 bases of the junction unmatched. This CDR3 has 14 residues. Germline V CDR1 and CDR2: MGHRA, YSYEKL. CDR3 coding DNA: TGCGCCAGCAGCCACCCTGGCAGGGGGGGTGGCTACACCTTC. It yields the protein CASSHPGRGGGYTF.

Ten or more counts support this clonotype. The V gene is TRBV7-9, the J gene TRBJ1-1; tentatively, D is TRBD1 (5 bases). Germline loops: CDR1 SEHNR, CDR2 FQNEAQ (reference sequence). The V end lost 3 bases, the J end lost 3 bases, and 20 bases lay between the germline ends. The CDR3 extends over 17 amino acids. CDR3 residues: CASSFRYGGIGDTEAFF. The CDR3 DNA is TGTGCCAGCAGCTTTAGGTACGGGGGGATTGGGGACACTGAAGCTTTCTTT.

This clonotype occurred many times. The chain is built from TRBV6-5 and TRBJ2-5, with no clear D. The CDR3 contains 15 residues. V lost 10 bases to trimming and J lost 2 bases, with 20 bases between them. CDR1 and CDR2 (germline): MNHEY, SVGAGI. The CDR3 is CAIRPSPGRQETQYF. Here the CDR3 DNA reads TGTGCCATACGGCCCTCCCCCGGCCGGCAAGAGACCCAGTACTTC.

The genes are TRBV20-1 and TRBJ2-5; D gene unclear. The V end was cut by 1 base, the J end by 1 base, with 10 bases between. This CDR3 region has 14 residues. Germline V gives CDR1 DFQATT, CDR2 SNEGSKA (reference sequence). Here the CDR3 reads CSARVGSPQETQYF. In DNA form, the CDR3 reads TGCAGTGCTAGAGTCGGCAGCCCCCAAGAGACCCAGTACTTC.

This CDR3 reads CASSLTPNTEAFF. The CDR3 nucleotides read TGTGCCAGCAGCTTAACTCCTAACACTGAAGCTTTCTTT. The V call is TRBV7-9, the J call TRBJ1-1; D is undetermined. The CDR3 extends over 13 amino acids. With 2 bases removed from V and 2 bases from J, the gap between germline ends came to 6 bases. CDR1 is SEHNR, CDR2 FQNEAQ, per germline (reference sequence).

The chain links TRBV10-1 to TRBJ2-5; the match to TRBD1 covers 9 bases. Trimming removed 6 bases from V and 4 bases from J; junction bases left unmatched: 9. Germline V CDR1 and CDR2: WNHNN, SYGVQD (reference sequence). This CDR3 has 15 residues. CDR3 in amino acids: CASSVEQGAGETQYF. In DNA, the CDR3 is TGCGCCAGCAGCGTAGAACAGGGGGCTGGAGAGACCCAGTACTTC.

CDR3 in amino acids: CATRTGVSSYEQYF. In DNA, the CDR3 is TGTGCCACCCGGACAGGGGTGAGCTCCTACGAGCAGTACTTC. V and J are TRBV24-1 and TRBJ2-7; 9 bases are shared with TRBD1. The germline gives CDR1 KGHDR, CDR2 SFDVKD. The CDR3 loop spans 14 amino acids. V shed 9 bases and J 0 bases; nucleotides not matched to a gene: 5.

The CDR3 here is CATSAGQGVSEETQYF. The CDR3 DNA is TGTGCCACCAGCGCGGGACAGGGAGTCTCGGAGGAGACCCAGTACTTC. The gene calls are TRBV24-1 and TRBJ2-5; 9 bases match TRBD1. This CDR3 spans 16 amino acids. With 7 bases clipped from V and 5 bases from J, the junction kept 13 bases outside the gene matches. The V gene's germline CDR1 is KGHDR and CDR2 SFDVKD.

This chain joins TRBV2 and TRBJ2-7; the D is unclear. V gave up 4 bases and J gave up 0 bases, with 7 bases separating them. The CDR3 sequence is 13 residues long. Germline loops: CDR1 SNHLY, CDR2 FYNNEI. The CDR3 protein is CASSVQSSYEQYF. The CDR3 nucleotides read TGTGCCAGCAGTGTCCAAAGCTCCTACGAGCAGTACTTC.

This clonotype is a singleton in its sample. This rearrangement joins TRBV19 to TRBJ1-2; no definite D call. The germline V gene encodes CDR1 LNHDA and CDR2 SQIVND (reference sequence). CDR3 length: 14 amino acids. This chain's CDR3 is CASFPPRRSYGYTF. The CDR3 DNA follows: TGTGCTAGTTTCCCCCCCCGGCGGAGCTATGGCTACACCTTC.